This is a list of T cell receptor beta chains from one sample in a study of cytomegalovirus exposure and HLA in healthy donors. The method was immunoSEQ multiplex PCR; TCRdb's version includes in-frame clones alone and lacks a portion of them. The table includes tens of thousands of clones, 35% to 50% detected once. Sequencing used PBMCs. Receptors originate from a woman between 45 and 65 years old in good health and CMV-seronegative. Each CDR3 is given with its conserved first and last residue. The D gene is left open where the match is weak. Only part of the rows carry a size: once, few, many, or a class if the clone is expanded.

CDR3 protein: CASRAGTGYTGELFF
J gene: TRBJ2-2
V gene: TRBV10-1
clone size: once
D gene: TRBD1

CDR3 protein: CASSSPRLAGGPDADTQYF
J gene: TRBJ2-3
V gene: TRBV4-1
clone size: -
D gene: TRBD2

CDR3 protein: CASSLARGRFHQPQHF
J gene: TRBJ1-5
V gene: TRBV7-8
clone size: few
D gene: TRBD1

CDR3 protein: CASSLGIAETYNEQFF
J gene: TRBJ2-1
V gene: TRBV27
clone size: -
D gene: -

CDR3 protein: CASSPRTSGISYNEQFF
J gene: TRBJ2-1
V gene: TRBV7-9
clone size: once
D gene: TRBD2

CDR3 protein: CASSDGTGGNEQFF
J gene: TRBJ2-1
V gene: TRBV6-4
clone size: few
D gene: TRBD1

CDR3 protein: CASGQGTYGYTF
J gene: TRBJ1-2
V gene: TRBV6-1
clone size: -
D gene: TRBD1

CDR3 protein: CASSVAGTGDTEAFF
J gene: TRBJ1-1
V gene: TRBV9
clone size: -
D gene: TRBD1

CDR3 protein: CASSPSNAGPTDTQYF
J gene: TRBJ2-3
V gene: TRBV7-9
clone size: once
D gene: -

CDR3 protein: CASSVGTGNTEAFF
J gene: TRBJ1-1
V gene: TRBV9
clone size: -
D gene: TRBD1

CDR3 protein: CASSPRQGDQPQHF
J gene: TRBJ1-5
V gene: TRBV18
clone size: few
D gene: TRBD1

CDR3 protein: CASSLGLAGGTGELFF
J gene: TRBJ2-2
V gene: TRBV5-4
clone size: few
D gene: TRBD2

CDR3 protein: CASSKDRYSYEQYF
J gene: TRBJ2-7
V gene: TRBV2
clone size: -
D gene: -

CDR3 protein: CASSLASTYEQYF
J gene: TRBJ2-7
V gene: TRBV11-2
clone size: -
D gene: -

CDR3 protein: CASSLGVGQQSEAFF
J gene: TRBJ1-1
V gene: TRBV5-4
clone size: few
D gene: -

CDR3 protein: CASGDRWGTEAFF
J gene: TRBJ1-1
V gene: TRBV2
clone size: -
D gene: TRBD1

CDR3 protein: CAWGANSEAFTDTQYF
J gene: TRBJ2-3
V gene: TRBV30
clone size: -
D gene: -

CDR3 protein: CASSLAGQGAMGTQYF
J gene: TRBJ2-5
V gene: TRBV5-4
clone size: -
D gene: TRBD1

CDR3 protein: CASSLVATGGISYEQYF
J gene: TRBJ2-7
V gene: TRBV7-2
clone size: -
D gene: TRBD1

CDR3 protein: CASRSGGRLYEQYF
J gene: TRBJ2-7
V gene: TRBV7-9
clone size: few
D gene: -

CDR3 protein: CAISESRGSDTQYF
J gene: TRBJ2-3
V gene: TRBV10-3
clone size: -
D gene: TRBD2

CDR3 protein: CASSPGGPGFRETQYF
J gene: TRBJ2-5
V gene: TRBV18
clone size: -
D gene: -

CDR3 protein: CASSFSGAGELFF
J gene: TRBJ2-2
V gene: TRBV5-1
clone size: -
D gene: -

CDR3 protein: CASSLVGLGRNQPQHF
J gene: TRBJ1-5
V gene: TRBV28
clone size: -
D gene: -

CDR3 protein: CASSLIRETGELFF
J gene: TRBJ2-2
V gene: TRBV7-3
clone size: -
D gene: -

CDR3 protein: CASSWGGGTGELFF
J gene: TRBJ2-2
V gene: TRBV2
clone size: -
D gene: TRBD2

CDR3 protein: CASSLYASGRVNEQFF
J gene: TRBJ2-1
V gene: TRBV27
clone size: -
D gene: TRBD2

CDR3 protein: CSGGTGFHEQFF
J gene: TRBJ2-1
V gene: TRBV29-1
clone size: -
D gene: TRBD1

CDR3 protein: CASSFYGSNQPQHF
J gene: TRBJ1-5
V gene: TRBV7-2
clone size: -
D gene: -

CDR3 protein: CASSPASVYNEQFF
J gene: TRBJ2-1
V gene: TRBV5-6
clone size: -
D gene: -

CDR3 protein: CAISGTGGTYEQYF
J gene: TRBJ2-7
V gene: TRBV10-3
clone size: few
D gene: TRBD1

CDR3 protein: CASSEPGIANQPQHF
J gene: TRBJ1-5
V gene: TRBV2
clone size: -
D gene: -

CDR3 protein: CASSLGRTAGVSTDTQYF
J gene: TRBJ2-3
V gene: TRBV5-1
clone size: -
D gene: TRBD2

CDR3 protein: CASSLTSYEQYF
J gene: TRBJ2-7
V gene: TRBV5-1
clone size: -
D gene: -

CDR3 protein: CASSETGAIKSHLHF
J gene: TRBJ1-6
V gene: TRBV2
clone size: few
D gene: -

CDR3 protein: CASTGTGVNTEAFF
J gene: TRBJ1-1
V gene: TRBV2
clone size: few
D gene: -

CDR3 protein: CASSLADGHSGNTIYF
J gene: TRBJ1-3
V gene: TRBV11-3
clone size: once
D gene: -

CDR3 protein: CASSLSTAGSGNTIYF
J gene: TRBJ1-3
V gene: TRBV18
clone size: -
D gene: -

CDR3 protein: CASSLGQGNGNQPQHF
J gene: TRBJ1-5
V gene: TRBV7-9
clone size: -
D gene: TRBD1

CDR3 protein: CAIILSHQDTEAFF
J gene: TRBJ1-1
V gene: TRBV6-5
clone size: few
D gene: -

CDR3 protein: CASSLRAGGEAFF
J gene: TRBJ1-1
V gene: TRBV7-9
clone size: -
D gene: -

CDR3 protein: CASSEGHSSYNSPLHF
J gene: TRBJ1-6
V gene: TRBV5-8
clone size: -
D gene: -

CDR3 protein: CASSLLSSGNTIYF
J gene: TRBJ1-3
V gene: TRBV5-1
clone size: -
D gene: -

CDR3 protein: CATSRERETGPNEQFF
J gene: TRBJ2-1
V gene: TRBV15
clone size: few
D gene: TRBD1

CDR3 protein: CASSLGLAEGADTQYF
J gene: TRBJ2-3
V gene: TRBV7-2
clone size: few
D gene: TRBD2

CDR3 protein: CASSLGGYEQFF
J gene: TRBJ2-1
V gene: TRBV5-4
clone size: -
D gene: -

CDR3 protein: CSSSTSGTALGSGNTIYF
J gene: TRBJ1-3
V gene: TRBV7-9
clone size: -
D gene: TRBD1

CDR3 protein: CASSSPGQGREKLFF
J gene: TRBJ1-4
V gene: TRBV18
clone size: few
D gene: TRBD1

CDR3 protein: CASSFGKNTEAFF
J gene: TRBJ1-1
V gene: TRBV5-6
clone size: few
D gene: -

CDR3 protein: CASSPTGKTYGYTF
J gene: TRBJ1-2
V gene: TRBV7-9
clone size: -
D gene: TRBD1

CDR3 protein: CATSRGGGNPVNQPQHF
J gene: TRBJ1-5
V gene: TRBV15
clone size: -
D gene: -

CDR3 protein: CASSYSRGRNYGYTF
J gene: TRBJ1-2
V gene: TRBV6-5
clone size: few
D gene: TRBD1

CDR3 protein: CASSVGQRYGYTF
J gene: TRBJ1-2
V gene: TRBV7-2
clone size: -
D gene: -

CDR3 protein: CASSYRGGYTF
J gene: TRBJ1-2
V gene: TRBV28
clone size: -
D gene: TRBD1

CDR3 protein: CASSTPGQAKGKQFF
J gene: TRBJ2-1
V gene: TRBV28
clone size: -
D gene: TRBD1